This is a list of T cell receptor beta chains from one sample in a study of T cell responses to AZD1222 COVID-19 vaccine. Libraries were prepared by immunoSEQ multiplex PCR; TCRdb keeps only in-frame clonotypes and omits some of them. The profile shows about 150,000 clones, approximately 90% of them singletons. Source: peripheral blood, taken 28 days after the second AZD1222 dose. These TCRs come from an adult who received the AZD1222 COVID-19 vaccine. The CDR3 runs from the conserved cysteine through the conserved F or W. A D gene is named only where the DNA matches it firmly. Size is omitted from some rows. Given values are once, few, many or a class for expanded clones.

v_call: TRBV7-7; j_call: TRBJ2-2; d_call: TRBD2; clone_size: NA; cdr3_nt: TGTGCCAGCAGCCCCCGGACTAGCGGAGCTGCGAACACCGGGGAGCTGTTTTTT; cdr3_aa: CASSPRTSGAANTGELFF
v_call: TRBV29-1; j_call: TRBJ2-7; d_call: NA; clone_size: NA; cdr3_nt: TGCAGCGTTGTCTCGGGCAGCTACGAGCAGTACTTC; cdr3_aa: CSVVSGSYEQYF
v_call: TRBV5-1; j_call: TRBJ1-2; d_call: TRBD1; clone_size: NA; cdr3_nt: TGCGCCAGCAGCGGCGGGACAGCGTATGGCTACACCTTC; cdr3_aa: CASSGGTAYGYTF
v_call: TRBV6-5; j_call: TRBJ1-2; d_call: NA; clone_size: NA; cdr3_nt: TGTGCCAGCAGTCCCGGGACTCGGGGAGGCTACACCTTC; cdr3_aa: CASSPGTRGGYTF
v_call: TRBV7-3; j_call: TRBJ2-3; d_call: TRBD2; clone_size: NA; cdr3_nt: TGTGCCAGCAGCACAGGACTAGCGGGAGGAGCAGATACGCAGTATTTT; cdr3_aa: CASSTGLAGGADTQYF
v_call: TRBV5-1; j_call: TRBJ2-1; d_call: NA; clone_size: NA; cdr3_nt: TGCGCCAGCAGCTTGGAAAACAGGTCCTACAATGAGCAGTTCTTC; cdr3_aa: CASSLENRSYNEQFF
v_call: TRBV9; j_call: TRBJ1-4; d_call: NA; clone_size: few; cdr3_nt: TGTGCCAGCAGCGTAGAGTCGGCACTCCCGTTAGGGATTGAAAAACTGTTTTTT; cdr3_aa: CASSVESALPLGIEKLFF
v_call: TRBV6-1; j_call: TRBJ1-5; d_call: NA; clone_size: few; cdr3_nt: TGTGCCAGCAGTTCCGAGGGCGCCCAGCATTTT; cdr3_aa: CASSSEGAQHF
v_call: TRBV5-6; j_call: TRBJ1-1; d_call: TRBD1; clone_size: NA; cdr3_nt: TGTGCCAGCAGCCAACAGGACAGGGGGCTGTACACTGAAGCTTTCTTT; cdr3_aa: CASSQQDRGLYTEAFF
v_call: TRBV5-8; j_call: TRBJ1-1; d_call: TRBD1; clone_size: NA; cdr3_nt: TGTGCCAGCAGTGTTCTGGGGGACAGGGGAGGCACTGAAGCTTTCTTT; cdr3_aa: CASSVLGDRGGTEAFF
v_call: TRBV10-3; j_call: TRBJ2-7; d_call: NA; clone_size: NA; cdr3_nt: TGTGCCATCAGTGAGGGGGTCTCCTACGAGCAGTACTTC; cdr3_aa: CAISEGVSYEQYF
v_call: TRBV6-4; j_call: TRBJ2-7; d_call: TRBD2; clone_size: NA; cdr3_nt: TGTGCCAGCAGTGAATCGGCGGGGGGCCGAGACTACGAGCAGTACTTC; cdr3_aa: CASSESAGGRDYEQYF
v_call: TRBV6-1; j_call: TRBJ1-1; d_call: TRBD1; clone_size: NA; cdr3_nt: TGTGCCAGCAGTGAAGTGTTGGTCAGGGGGCGGGCTTTCTTT; cdr3_aa: CASSEVLVRGRAFF
v_call: TRBV6-1; j_call: TRBJ2-3; d_call: TRBD2; clone_size: NA; cdr3_nt: TGTGCCAGCAGTGAAGACCAGCGGGGGTATACGCAGTATTTT; cdr3_aa: CASSEDQRGYTQYF
v_call: TRBV15; j_call: TRBJ2-5; d_call: NA; clone_size: NA; cdr3_nt: TGTGCCACCAGCAGAGATGGAACCAGGGGATCGGAGACCCAGTACTTC; cdr3_aa: CATSRDGTRGSETQYF
v_call: TRBV27; j_call: TRBJ2-7; d_call: NA; clone_size: once; cdr3_nt: TGTGCCAGCAGTTCGACCGATACCTCCTACGAGCAGTACTTC; cdr3_aa: CASSSTDTSYEQYF
v_call: TRBV19; j_call: TRBJ1-2; d_call: NA; clone_size: NA; cdr3_nt: TGTGCCAGTAGGGTTCGGTATAGAACTGCGGGCTATGGCTACACCTTC; cdr3_aa: CASRVRYRTAGYGYTF
v_call: TRBV19; j_call: TRBJ2-7; d_call: NA; clone_size: NA; cdr3_nt: TGTGCCAGTACGGACAGCTACGAGCAGTACTTC; cdr3_aa: CASTDSYEQYF
v_call: TRBV9; j_call: TRBJ2-3; d_call: NA; clone_size: NA; cdr3_nt: TGTGCCAGCAGCGTAGACGGCGGGGCTAGCACAGATACGCAGTATTTT; cdr3_aa: CASSVDGGASTDTQYF
v_call: TRBV25-1; j_call: TRBJ2-2; d_call: NA; clone_size: NA; cdr3_nt: TGTGCCAGCAGGGGGGGTAGCGCGAACACCGGGGAGCTGTTTTTT; cdr3_aa: CASRGGSANTGELFF
v_call: TRBV18; j_call: TRBJ1-5; d_call: NA; clone_size: NA; cdr3_nt: TGTGCCAGCTCACCAAGTAACGGAGAGCCCCAGCATTTT; cdr3_aa: CASSPSNGEPQHF
v_call: TRBV12-5; j_call: TRBJ2-5; d_call: NA; clone_size: NA; cdr3_nt: TGTGCTAGTGGCCCCCCGCCCCTGGGAGAGACCCAGTACTTC; cdr3_aa: CASGPPPLGETQYF
v_call: TRBV6-4; j_call: TRBJ1-2; d_call: NA; clone_size: NA; cdr3_nt: TGTGCCAGCAGGAGTCCACTAAACTATGGCTACACCTTC; cdr3_aa: CASRSPLNYGYTF
v_call: TRBV18; j_call: TRBJ1-1; d_call: NA; clone_size: NA; cdr3_nt: TGTGCCAGCTCACTGGACTCTATTGAAGCTTTCTTT; cdr3_aa: CASSLDSIEAFF
v_call: TRBV4-2; j_call: TRBJ2-1; d_call: TRBD2; clone_size: NA; cdr3_nt: TGTGCCAGCAGCCAAGGTGGATCGGGACTAGCGGGAGACAATGAGCAGTTCTTC; cdr3_aa: CASSQGGSGLAGDNEQFF
v_call: TRBV7-2; j_call: TRBJ1-5; d_call: NA; clone_size: NA; cdr3_nt: TGTGCCAGCAGCTTAAGGCAGAAACAGCCCCAGCATTTT; cdr3_aa: CASSLRQKQPQHF
v_call: TRBV18; j_call: TRBJ1-4; d_call: NA; clone_size: NA; cdr3_nt: TGTGCCAGCTCACCACAGCGTGACAGCACAACTAATGAAAAACTGTTTTTT; cdr3_aa: CASSPQRDSTTNEKLFF